The 10 T cell receptor beta chains reported below all come from one sample, sequenced in a study of cytomegalovirus exposure and HLA in healthy donors (dated by TCRdb to the late 2010s). The library was prepared using the immunoSEQ multiplex PCR assay. The multiplex PCR relied on a mix of 60 forward primers for TCR Vbeta segments and 13 reverse primers for TCR Jbeta segments. TCRdb holds this immuneACCESS table with in-frame rearrangements only. Some clones are missing; in checked studies, unresolved V genes explain under half, and the rest has no known cause. Counted in this sample were 75,000 to 95,000 clones; approximately 68% of them appeared once. Of the sample, about 22% falls within the top ten clones. The sample comprised PBMCs. The source of these receptors is a woman aged 45-60 years in good health and CMV-seropositive.

The genes are TRBV27 and TRBJ1-6; D uncertain. CDR1 MNHEY and CDR2 SMNVEV come from the germline V gene (reference sequence). V lost 4 bases to trimming and J lost 10 bases, with 17 bases between them. This CDR3 has 15 amino acids. The CDR3 spells CASSSSEGSPSPLHF. The CDR3, as DNA: TGTGCCAGCAGTTCTTCCGAGGGATCCCCCTCACCCCTCCACTTT.

This chain connects TRBV4-3 to TRBJ2-7; 8 bases match TRBD1. V shed 3 bases, J shed 0 bases, and the junction held 7 bases outside the gene matches. Looked up from germline, CDR1 is LGHNA and CDR2 is YSLEER. This CDR3 is built from 16 residues. Written as DNA, the CDR3 is TGCGCCAGCAGCCACGACGAGACAGGGGCCTCCTACGAGCAGTACTTC. The encoded protein is CASSHDETGASYEQYF.

V usage is TRBV5-6 and J usage is TRBJ2-1; the D gene is possibly TRBD1 (5 bases). The V and J ends lost 4 bases and 4 bases respectively, with 9 bases between them. Germline V CDR1 and CDR2: SGHDT, YYEEEE. The CDR3 is 13 residues long. CDR3 sequence reads: CASSAQAYNEQFF. Here the CDR3 DNA reads TGTGCCAGCAGCGCACAGGCGTACAATGAGCAGTTCTTC.

This clone has a single count. The chain recombines TRBV27 with TRBJ2-7, with TRBD1 matching 7 bases. CDR1 MNHEY and CDR2 SMNVEV come from the germline V gene (reference sequence). V lost 5 bases and J lost 6; bases outside the gene matches: 10. The CDR3 totals 14 residues. The CDR3, as DNA: TGTGCCAGCAGTAAGACTACAGGGGTCGGCGAGCAGTACTTC. As protein: CASSKTTGVGEQYF.

The J gene is TRBJ2-3, the V gene TRBV11-2; 11 nucleotides agree with TRBD1. Germline CDR1 is SGHAT and CDR2 is FQNNGV. The trim removed 5 bases at V and 4 bases at J, leaving 5 bases unmatched. The CDR3 has 15 residues. CDR3 in amino acids: CASSLGQGASDTQYF. CDR3 DNA: TGTGCCAGCAGCCTTGGACAGGGGGCTTCAGATACGCAGTATTTT.

This chain links TRBV7-9 with TRBJ1-1; TRBD1 might be the D (5 bases). V was clipped by 6 bases and J by 11 bases, with 22 bases between them. The germline gives CDR1 SEHNR, CDR2 FQNEAQ (reference sequence). The length of the CDR3 is 14 residues. CDR3 sequence: CASSLTGTPDGAFF. The CDR3 bases are TGTGCCAGCAGTCTAACCGGGACTCCCGATGGGGCTTTCTTT.

This chain connects TRBV9 to TRBJ1-1; D might be TRBD1 (6 bases). Germline-derived CDR1 and CDR2 are SGDLS and YYNGEE. Trimming left V 0 bases short and J 0 bases short, with 9 bases between. The CDR3 has 15 amino acids. The CDR3 reads CASSVGTGLNTEAFF. The DNA for the CDR3 is TGTGCCAGCAGCGTAGGAACAGGGTTGAACACTGAAGCTTTCTTT.

This clone has just one count. V usage is TRBV5-6 and J usage is TRBJ1-6, with TRBD1 identical over 9 bases. Germline V gene data show CDR1 as SGHDT and CDR2 as YYEEEE. This CDR3 region has 17 residues. J gave up 1 base and V 4 bases, and 6 bases lay outside the gene matches. The CDR3 region has the DNA TGTGCCAGCAGCGGAACAGGGGGCTATTCCTATAATTCACCCCTCCACTTT. It yields the protein CASSGTGGYSYNSPLHF.

V gene TRBV21-1 combines with J gene TRBJ1-2; TRBD1, the table's D call, was not compared with the DNA. TRBV21-1 is recorded as a pseudogene. The CDR3 has 14 amino acids. CDR3 sequence (DNA): TGTGCCAGCTCTCAGGGGTGCTCTGTCTATGGCTACACCTTC. This encodes CASSQGCSVYGYTF.

The chain couples TRBV7-9 to TRBJ2-7; 7 nucleotides match TRBD1. V shed 5 bases and J 2 bases; nucleotides not matched to a gene: 6. CDR1 SEHNR and CDR2 FQNEAQ come from the germline V gene (reference sequence). The CDR3 is made up of 14 amino acids. The CDR3 is CASSPGTATYEQYF. DNA for the CDR3: TGTGCCAGCAGCCCTGGGACAGCCACCTACGAGCAGTACTTC. Drawing the rest from reference TRBV7-9 and TRBJ2-7, the complete variable domain is DTGVSQNPRHKITKRGQNVTFRCDPISEHNRLYWYRQTLGQGPEFLTYFQNEAQLEKSRLLSDRFSAERPKGSFSTLEIQRTEQGDSAMYLCASSPGTATYEQYFGPGTRLTVT.